This TCR beta chain originates from a study of T cell responses to AZD1222 COVID-19 vaccine. Across the study: Pooled in the analysis were second doses at about 4 or about 12 weeks. Study-level results: Donors skewed white British and female; clonal diversity was possibly underestimated.

With regard to this clone: Antigen unknown.

CDR3 length: 15 residues. Germline CDR1 reads MDHEN; CDR2 reads SYDVKM. V lost 2 bases to trimming and J lost 2 bases, with 10 bases between them. The protocol was immunoSEQ multiplex PCR, while the TCRdb copy is restricted to in-frame clones and leaves out a portion. This sample carries over 100,000 clones, about nine tenths of them seen once, and the ten largest clones take approximately 5%. Sequenced here: peripheral blood, sampled on day 0 of AZD1222 vaccination. The chain has TRBV28 and TRBJ1-3; no firm D call. The origin of this receptor is an adult in good health. CDR3 residues: CASSLIVGTGNTIYF. The CDR3 nucleotides read TGTGCCAGCAGTTTAATAGTGGGCACTGGAAACACCATATATTTT.